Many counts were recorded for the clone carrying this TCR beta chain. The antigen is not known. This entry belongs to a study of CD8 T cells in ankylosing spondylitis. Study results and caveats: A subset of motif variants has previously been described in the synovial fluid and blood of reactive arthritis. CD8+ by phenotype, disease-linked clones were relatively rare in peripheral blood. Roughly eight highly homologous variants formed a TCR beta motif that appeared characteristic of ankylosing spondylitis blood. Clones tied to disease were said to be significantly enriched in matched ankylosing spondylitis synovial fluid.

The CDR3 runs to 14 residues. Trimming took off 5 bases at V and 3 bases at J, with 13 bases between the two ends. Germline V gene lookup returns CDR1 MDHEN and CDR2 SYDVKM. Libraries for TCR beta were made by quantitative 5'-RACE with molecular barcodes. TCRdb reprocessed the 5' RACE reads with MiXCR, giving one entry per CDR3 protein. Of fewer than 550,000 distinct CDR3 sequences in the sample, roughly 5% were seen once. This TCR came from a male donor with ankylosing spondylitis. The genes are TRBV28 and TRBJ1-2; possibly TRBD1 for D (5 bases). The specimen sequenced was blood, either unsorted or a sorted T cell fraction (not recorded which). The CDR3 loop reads CASSRGEFYYGYTF. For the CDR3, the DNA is TGTGCCAGCAGTCGGGGGGAGTTTTACTATGGCTACACCTTC.